This paragraph covers one T cell receptor beta chain sequence. Clones were read by immunoSEQ multiplex PCR, and TCRdb kept only the in-frame ones, dropping some. The profile shows tens of thousands of clones, roughly nine tenths of them singletons. This sample stems from a study of blood T cell repertoires in COVID-19. Material: peripheral blood. The receptor's source is a man aged 60 to 69 with acute or convalescent COVID-19.

Written as DNA, the CDR3 is TGCGCCAGCAGCTTGGGCGACAGGGAAAGCCAAGAGACCCAGTACTTC. Amino acid sequence: CASSLGDRESQETQYF. This chain links TRBV5-1 with TRBJ2-5; the match to TRBD1 covers 7 bases. V was pared by 0 bases and J by 1 base, with 6 bases of the junction left unmatched. The germline gives CDR1 SGHRS, CDR2 YFSETQ. The CDR3 is 16 amino acids.